This TCR beta chain was profiled in a study of relationships among human T cell subsets. With 4 bases removed from V and 8 bases from J, the gap between germline ends came to 11 bases. Germline V gene sequence: CDR1 LNHDA, CDR2 SQIVND (reference sequence). This CDR3 has 12 amino acids. After CD25, CD56 and CD294 bead selections, the flow-through was collected as Th1 cells. From mRNA, alpha and beta CDR3 regions were amplified using semiquantitative ARM-PCR. Exponential amplification used communal superprimers after tagged nested gene-specific primers in ARM-PCR. Before the second round, exonuclease removed the nested primers. In TCRdb, the multiplex PCR reads were re-called with MiXCR into one record per CDR3 protein. The data show 10,000 to 15,000 distinct CDR3 sequences, with approximately 64% seen just once and roughly 27% held by the top ten.

J is TRBJ1-2 and V is TRBV19; D remains unclear. This clonotype was sampled from a man aged 35 to 55 in good health. Sequenced material: CD4+ Th1 cells sorted from blood. The CDR3 protein is CASSTLRSGYTF. CDR3 nucleotide sequence: TGTGCCAGTAGTACCCTGAGGAGCGGCTACACCTTC.